This TCR beta chain originates from a study of PD-L1 blockade in urothelial cancer. Turning to the study itself: After treatment start, blood was analyzed at 3 weeks (second dose) and at 6 weeks.

The assay was immunoSEQ multiplex PCR, and TCRdb's table has in-frame clones only and misses some. The repertoire holds about 57,000 clones, about 86% seen once, with less than 3% in the top ten. Looked up from germline, CDR1 is LNHDA and CDR2 is SQIVND (reference sequence). After removal of 5 bases from V and 4 bases from J, the junction contained 9 bases not matched to a gene. The CDR3 sequence is 16 residues long. This clone appeared once. The J gene is TRBJ1-5, the V gene TRBV19; TRBD1 matches at 9 bases. This receptor was identified in a man aged 50-59 years with urothelial cancer. This sample comprised PBMCs, obtained around atezolizumab (anti-PD-L1) treatment. The CDR3 is CASSPKTGGGNQPQHF. CDR3 bases: TGTGCCAGTAGTCCCAAGACAGGGGGAGGTAATCAGCCCCAGCATTTT.